The sequence of this T cell receptor (beta chain) was determined in a study of blood T cell repertoires in COVID-19. Overall study: Both acute and convalescent COVID-19 samples were obtained from the United States, Italy and Spain.

Authors' methods: Using reference gene primer amplification, nucleated cell counts were estimated. Clones were read by immunoSEQ multiplex PCR, and TCRdb kept only the in-frame ones, dropping some. For V, J and clone size, that table is used; D and trimming come from the DNA. The top ten clones hold approximately 0.92% of a sample with roughly 460,000 clones, roughly 90% of them seen once. The ends were cut back, 5 bases at V and 5 bases at J, with 6 bases in the middle. The CDR3 length is 12 residues. Germline CDR1 reads WSHSY; CDR2 reads SAAADI. This TCR was sampled from a man between 18 and 29 years old with COVID-19, enrolled during active disease. Sequenced: peripheral blood. The V and J genes are TRBV10-2 and TRBJ2-2; D is undetermined. CDR3 protein: CASSQATGELFF. The CDR3 DNA reads as TGCGCCAGCAGTCAGGCGACCGGGGAGCTGTTTTTT.